This T cell receptor beta chain originates from a study of graft-versus-host responses after intestinal transplantation. Background on the study: Induction with anti-thymocyte globulin, then tacrolimus and steroids for around three years, was given to all recipients.

For this clone: As yet, its antigen is unknown.

Assay used: immunoSEQ multiplex PCR; TCRdb lists only in-frame clones, some missing. The sample shows tens of thousands of clones, 90% to 95% of them seen only once. General observations from the study: Present in recipient marrow, GvH clones included some that appeared first in ileum or blood. Early post-transplant falls in HvG clones accompanied the peak levels of circulating GvH clones.

This CDR3 is built from 15 residues. CDR1 is SQVTM, CDR2 ANQGSEA, per germline. The V segment lost 1 base and the J segment 2 bases; nucleotides outside the gene matches: 6. The chain carries TRBV29-1 and TRBJ2-5; 8 bases fit TRBD2. This material consisted of unstimulated CD8+ T cells sorted from spleen or lymph node cells, taken before intestinal transplant. The sequence was obtained from a human donor who received an intestinal transplant. CDR3 sequence (DNA): TGCAGCGTTGAAGGAGGGACTAGAGGACAAGAGACCCAGTACTTC. This gives the protein CSVEGGTRGQETQYF.